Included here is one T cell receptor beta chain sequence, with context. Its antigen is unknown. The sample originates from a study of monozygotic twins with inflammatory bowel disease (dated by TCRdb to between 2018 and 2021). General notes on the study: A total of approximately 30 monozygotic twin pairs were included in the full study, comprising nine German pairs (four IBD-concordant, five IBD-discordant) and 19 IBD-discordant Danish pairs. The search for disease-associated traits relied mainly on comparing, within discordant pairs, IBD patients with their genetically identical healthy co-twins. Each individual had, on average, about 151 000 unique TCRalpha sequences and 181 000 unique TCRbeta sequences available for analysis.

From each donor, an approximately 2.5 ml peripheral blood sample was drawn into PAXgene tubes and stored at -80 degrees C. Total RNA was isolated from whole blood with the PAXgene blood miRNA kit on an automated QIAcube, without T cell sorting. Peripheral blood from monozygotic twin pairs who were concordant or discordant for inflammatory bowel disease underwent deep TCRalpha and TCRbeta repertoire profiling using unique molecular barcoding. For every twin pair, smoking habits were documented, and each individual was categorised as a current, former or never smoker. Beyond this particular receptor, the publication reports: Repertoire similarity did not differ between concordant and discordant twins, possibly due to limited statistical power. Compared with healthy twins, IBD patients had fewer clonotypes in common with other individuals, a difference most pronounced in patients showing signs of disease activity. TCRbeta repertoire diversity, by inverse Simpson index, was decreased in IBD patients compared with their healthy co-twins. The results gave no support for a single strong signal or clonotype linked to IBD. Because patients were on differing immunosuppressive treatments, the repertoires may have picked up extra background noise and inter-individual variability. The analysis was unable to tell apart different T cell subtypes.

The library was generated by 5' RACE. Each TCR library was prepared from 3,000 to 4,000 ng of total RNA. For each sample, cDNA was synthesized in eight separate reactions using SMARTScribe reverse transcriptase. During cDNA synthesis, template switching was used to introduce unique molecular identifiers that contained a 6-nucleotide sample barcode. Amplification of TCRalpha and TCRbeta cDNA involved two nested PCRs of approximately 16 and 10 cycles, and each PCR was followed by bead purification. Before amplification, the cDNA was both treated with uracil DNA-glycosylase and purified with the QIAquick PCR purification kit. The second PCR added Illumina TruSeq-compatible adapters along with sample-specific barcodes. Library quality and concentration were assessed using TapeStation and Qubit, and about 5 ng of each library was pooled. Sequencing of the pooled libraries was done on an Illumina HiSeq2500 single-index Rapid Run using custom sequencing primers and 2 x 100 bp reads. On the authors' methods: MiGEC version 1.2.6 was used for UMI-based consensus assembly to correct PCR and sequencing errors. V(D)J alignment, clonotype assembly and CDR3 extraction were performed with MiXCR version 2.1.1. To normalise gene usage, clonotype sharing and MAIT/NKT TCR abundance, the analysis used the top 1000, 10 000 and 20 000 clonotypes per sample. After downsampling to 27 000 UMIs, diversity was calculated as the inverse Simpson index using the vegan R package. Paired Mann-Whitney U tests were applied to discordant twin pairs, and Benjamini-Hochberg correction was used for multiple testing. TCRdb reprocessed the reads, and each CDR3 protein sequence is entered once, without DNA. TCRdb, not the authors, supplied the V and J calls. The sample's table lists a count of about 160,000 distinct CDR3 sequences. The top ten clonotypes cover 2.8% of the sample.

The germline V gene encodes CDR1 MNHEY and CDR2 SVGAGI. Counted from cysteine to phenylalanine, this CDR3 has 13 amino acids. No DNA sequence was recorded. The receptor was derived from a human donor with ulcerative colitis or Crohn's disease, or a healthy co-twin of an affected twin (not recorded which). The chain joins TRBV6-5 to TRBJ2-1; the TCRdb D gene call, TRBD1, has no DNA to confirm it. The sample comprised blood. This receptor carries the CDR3 CASSGWGKNEQFF.